The next 28 T cell receptor beta chains were all read from a single sample in a study of cytomegalovirus exposure and HLA in healthy donors. The primer mix had 60 Vbeta and 13 Jbeta primers. Generated by immunoSEQ multiplex PCR, the TCRdb table keeps only in-frame clones and is missing some. The repertoire holds over 150,000 clones, with around 77% as singletons. The specimen was PBMCs. The receptors were sampled from a woman in her 30s in good health and CMV-seronegative.

The chain joins TRBV2 to TRBJ1-4, with TRBD1 matching 9 bases. Germline CDR1 and CDR2: SNHLY and FYNNEI. The CDR3 loop spans 12 amino acids. V was pared by 6 bases and J by 7 bases, with 0 bases of the junction left unmatched. As DNA, the CDR3 is TGTGCCAGCAGGACAGGGGGTGAAAAACTGTTTTTT. Amino acids: CASRTGGEKLFF.

This chain links TRBV14 with TRBJ1-2; 10 bases agree with TRBD1. Looked up from germline, CDR1 is SGHDN and CDR2 is FVKESK. This CDR3 spans 13 amino acids. V was clipped by 5 bases and J by 6 bases; unmatched bases: 3. The CDR3 region has the DNA TGTGCCAGCAGCTTTGGGACAGGGGATGGCTACACCTTC. Amino acids: CASSFGTGDGYTF. Supplemented by reference TRBV14 and TRBJ1-2, the full variable domain reads EAGVTQFPSHSVIEKGQTVTLRCDPISGHDNLYWYRRVMGKEIKFLLHFVKESKQDESGMPNNRFLAERTGGTYSTLKVQPAELEDSGVYFCASSFGTGDGYTFGSGTRLTVV.

This clone was counted between two and nine times. The genes are TRBV2 and TRBJ2-2; 12 positions match TRBD2. Trimming took 4 bases from V and 4 from J; bases not matched to a gene: 13. In germline, CDR1 is SNHLY, CDR2 FYNNEI. The CDR3 has 19 residues. The CDR3 here is CASSAGRPGLAGGTGELFF. The CDR3 DNA follows: TGTGCCAGCAGTGCGGGACGCCCGGGACTAGCGGGTGGCACCGGGGAGCTGTTTTTT.

V is TRBV6-1 and J is TRBJ2-2, with 10 nucleotides matching TRBD2. This CDR3 is built from 15 residues. Germline CDR1 is MNHNS and CDR2 is SASEGT. The CDR3 loop is CSSLEREGNTGELFF. CDR3 nucleotides: TGTTCCTCCCTCGAGCGGGAGGGGAACACCGGGGAGCTGTTTTTT.

V gene TRBV6-5 combines with J gene TRBJ2-5; D is perhaps TRBD2 (5 bases). This CDR3 is 14 amino acids long. Germline loops: CDR1 MNHEY, CDR2 SVGAGI. V was clipped by 0 bases and J by 5 bases, with 10 bases between them. The CDR3 sequence is CASSYSSSGETQYF. CDR3 nucleotide sequence: TGTGCCAGCAGTTACTCGAGCTCGGGGGAGACCCAGTACTTC.

The genes are TRBV7-2 and TRBJ2-1, with TRBD1 identical over 7 bases. The CDR3 totals 15 residues. CDR1 SGHTA and CDR2 FQGNSA come from the germline V gene. With V trimmed by 1 base and J by 4 bases, 4 bases remained unmatched. In DNA, the CDR3 is TGTGCCAGCAGCTTAGGGACAGGAGTTTACAATGAGCAGTTCTTC. Residues: CASSLGTGVYNEQFF.

The chain employs TRBV5-7 and TRBJ1-4; D may be TRBD1 (6 bases). TRBV5-7 is identified as an open reading frame with a role that is uncertain. CDR3 length equals 17 residues. V dropped 2 bases and J dropped 8 bases, with 22 bases sitting between them. CDR3 coding DNA: TGTGCCAGCAGCTTATACACAGGGAAATTTGGATGCGAAAAACTGTTTTTT. Protein product: CASSLYTGKFGCEKLFF.

The rearrangement joins TRBV5-1 to TRBJ1-1; 7 bases fit TRBD1. V was clipped by 1 base and J by 1 base; unmatched bases: 4. Germline CDR1 SGHRS, CDR2 YFSETQ. This CDR3 comprises 15 residues. As DNA, the CDR3 is TGCGCCAGCAGCTTGTACGGACAGGAGAACACTGAAGCTTTCTTT. Amino acid sequence: CASSLYGQENTEAFF.

The V call is TRBV5-6, the J call TRBJ1-2; possibly TRBD1 for D (6 bases). Germline V lookup: CDR1 SGHDT, CDR2 YYEEEE. V was shortened by 2 bases and J by 8 bases, with 19 bases between the two germline ends. There are 15 residues in the CDR3. The CDR3 region has the DNA TGTGCCAGCAGCTTACGTATGACAGAGACAGGCGGCTACACCTTC. Translated: CASSLRMTETGGYTF.

CDR3 bases: TGTGCCAGCAGGGGTCGGGAGGGCGACACCGGGGAGCTGTTTTTT. Translation: CASRGREGDTGELFF. The V and J genes are TRBV2 and TRBJ2-2; 8 positions match TRBD2. The CDR3 spans 15 residues. The V and J ends lost 6 bases and 3 bases, in that order; junction bases with no gene match: 6. The germline CDR1 and CDR2 sequences are SNHLY and FYNNEI.

This sequence joins TRBV7-8 and TRBJ2-1; 11 bases align to TRBD2. V lost 4 bases to trimming and J lost 4 bases; unmatched junction nucleotides: 12. This CDR3 has 18 residues. Germline V CDR1 and CDR2: SGHVS, FQNEAQ. The CDR3 nucleotides read TGTGCCAGCAGCTCACCGACTAGCGGGGAGACGACTTACAATGAGCAGTTCTTC. It translates to CASSSPTSGETTYNEQFF.

This clone was counted between two and nine times. The chain employs TRBV13 and TRBJ1-2; TRBD1 aligns across 7 bases. CDR3 length: 19 residues. Germline V CDR1 and CDR2: PRHDT, FYEKMQ (reference sequence). Trimming took 4 bases from V and 3 from J; bases not matched to a gene: 20. CDR3 DNA sequence: TGTGCCAGCAGCTCCCCCTTTGGCTCAGGGGGAGCCGACTACTATGGCTACACCTTC. The encoded protein is CASSSPFGSGGADYYGYTF.

The rearrangement links TRBV11-2 to TRBJ2-3, with 13 bases that match TRBD2. There are 15 residues in the CDR3. J lost 6 bases, V lost 5 bases, and 5 bases had no gene match. The germline CDR1 and CDR2 sequences are SGHAT and FQNNGV. CDR3 amino acids: CASSPGLAGADTQYF. The CDR3 DNA follows: TGTGCCAGCAGCCCCGGACTAGCGGGAGCCGATACGCAGTATTTT.

This clone has more than one count but fewer than ten. In DNA form, the CDR3 reads TGTGCCAGCAGTGATTCGTTGGGTAGCGGGAGCACCGGGGAGCTGTTTTTT. Amino acid sequence: CASSDSLGSGSTGELFF. The gene calls are TRBV6-4 and TRBJ2-2, with 9 bases lining up with TRBD2. Losses at the gene ends were 3 bases for V and 4 bases for J; bases not matched to a gene: 9. Per the germline V gene, CDR1 is MRHNA and CDR2 is SNTAGT. The CDR3 is 17 residues long.

This clone was counted a few times. The chain uses TRBV6-6 and TRBJ2-7, with 7 positions matching TRBD2. V shed 2 bases and J 2 bases; nucleotides not matched to a gene: 6. CDR3 length equals 15 residues. Germline CDR1 MNHNY, CDR2 SVGAGI (reference sequence). The CDR3: CASSYPGGGAYEQYF. The CDR3 DNA sequence: TGTGCCAGCAGTTACCCCGGCGGGGGAGCCTACGAGCAGTACTTC.

The V gene is TRBV29-1, the J gene TRBJ1-1, with D hard to call. Germline values: CDR1 SQVTM, CDR2 ANQGSEA. V lost 4 bases and J lost 6, with 6 bases in between. The CDR3 is 10 residues long. CDR3 sequence (DNA): TGCAGCGTTGGCGGTTCTGAAGCTTTCTTT. Protein product: CSVGGSEAFF.

V gene TRBV6-1 combines with J gene TRBJ2-7; tentative D call: TRBD2 (5 bases). This CDR3 contains 16 residues. Trimming took 2 bases from V and 0 from J, leaving 14 bases between them. Germline V lookup: CDR1 MNHNS, CDR2 SASEGT. The CDR3 DNA reads TGTGCCAGCAGTGAACCGGGGAGTCCGAGCTCCTACGAGCAGTACTTC. Encoded protein: CASSEPGSPSSYEQYF.

The chain recombines TRBV19 with TRBJ1-5; D is perhaps TRBD1 (6 bases). There are 12 residues in the CDR3. In germline, CDR1 is LNHDA, CDR2 SQIVND (reference sequence). V lost 6 bases to trimming and J lost 7 bases, with 10 bases between them. CDR3 in DNA: TGTGCCAGTAGCCAGGGGAGCCAGCCCCAGCATTTT. Protein sequence: CASSQGSQPQHF.

This chain links TRBV5-1 with TRBJ1-1, with D possibly TRBD1 on 5 matching bases. Germline CDR1 SGHRS, CDR2 YFSETQ. Between the trimmed V and J ends, which lost 0 bases and 2 bases, there was a span of 20 bases. CDR3 size: 18 residues. The CDR3 loop is CASSLGQFSTDPNTEAFF. The DNA of the CDR3 is TGCGCCAGCAGCTTGGGACAATTCTCGACAGACCCCAACACTGAAGCTTTCTTT.

This sequence joins TRBV7-9 and TRBJ2-3, with a possible D match to TRBD2 (5 bases). The V and J ends lost 1 base and 1 base respectively, with 12 bases between them. Germline values: CDR1 SEHNR, CDR2 FQNEAQ (reference sequence). This CDR3 is 16 amino acids long. CDR3 DNA sequence: TGTGCCAGCAGCTTAGGGCCTGCGGGTCGCACAGATACGCAGTATTTT. Its translation: CASSLGPAGRTDTQYF.

This chain uses TRBV18 with TRBJ2-1, with D possibly TRBD2 on 5 matching bases. V lost 1 base and J lost 9, with 7 bases in between. Looked up from germline, CDR1 is KGHSH and CDR2 is LQKENI. The CDR3 spans 12 residues. The CDR3 here is CASSPLASEQFF. The CDR3 nucleotides are TGTGCCAGCTCACCACTAGCGTCTGAGCAGTTCTTC.

On this clone: Mismatch with germline at one junction end may stem from a read error. The CDR3 DNA sequence: TGTGCCTGGAGCCTCGGTGTCTACGGGCAGTACTTC. This sequence encodes CAWSLGVYGQYF. The gene calls are TRBV30 and TRBJ2-7, with D unclear. The CDR3 is made up of 12 amino acids. The germline V gene encodes CDR1 GTSNPN and CDR2 SVGIG (reference sequence).

The CDR3 DNA reads TGTGCCAGCAGCTTAGTACAGAACACTGAAGCTTTCTTT. Its translation is CASSLVQNTEAFF. The chain is built from TRBV7-3 and TRBJ1-1, with unresolved D. Germline V gene data show CDR1 as SGHTA and CDR2 as FQGTGA. The V gene lost 2 bases and the J gene lost 1 base, with 5 bases spanning the gap. This CDR3 spans 13 amino acids.

The CDR3 DNA reads TGCGCCAGCAGCCAAGATCCCGGCAGGGGCTCCTACAATGAGCAGTTCTTC. As protein: CASSQDPGRGSYNEQFF. This rearrangement joins TRBV4-1 to TRBJ2-1; a weak D match, TRBD1 (6 bases). Germline CDR1 and CDR2: MGHRA and YSYEKL. V was shortened by 0 bases and J by 0 bases, with 12 bases between the two germline ends. The CDR3 spans 17 residues.

The chain is built from TRBV6-5 and TRBJ1-2; 8 positions agree with TRBD1. CDR1 is MNHEY, CDR2 SVGAGI, per germline. The CDR3 is 13 residues long. V dropped 0 bases and J dropped 7; count of bases not matched to a gene: 1. This CDR3 is CASSYSGQGGYTF. In nucleotides, the CDR3 is TGTGCCAGCAGTTACTCCGGACAGGGTGGCTACACCTTC.

The chain carries TRBV7-8 and TRBJ2-1; D might be TRBD2 (6 bases). The germline CDR1 and CDR2 sequences are SGHVS and FQNEAQ. This CDR3 contains 14 residues. The germline V and J ends were trimmed by 4 bases and 0 bases, with 7 bases remaining between them. As DNA, the CDR3 is TGTGCCAGCAGCTACGGGAGCTCCTACAATGAGCAGTTCTTC. Protein: CASSYGSSYNEQFF.

The chain couples TRBV6-5 to TRBJ2-7; TRBD1 matches at 7 bases. CDR3 length: 15 amino acids. The J segment lost 7 bases and the V segment lost 3 bases, leaving 12 bases of the junction unmatched. Germline loops: CDR1 MNHEY, CDR2 SVGAGI. CDR3 in DNA: TGTGCCAGCAGTTATTCCGGGACAGTGATTCGAGAGCAGTACTTC. It translates to CASSYSGTVIREQYF.

This clone was recorded once. This rearrangement joins TRBV27 to TRBJ1-2; a possible D gene is TRBD1 (6 bases). CDR1 is MNHEY and CDR2 is SMNVEV in the germline V gene (reference sequence). The CDR3 is 14 residues long. The germline V and J ends were trimmed by 3 bases and 6 bases, with 14 bases remaining between them. CDR3: CASSFIGQLDGYTF. The DNA for the CDR3 is TGTGCCAGCAGTTTTATCGGACAGCTAGATGGCTACACCTTC.